Given below is one T cell receptor beta chain in context. The antigen remains undetermined. The data were obtained in a study of CD8 T cells in ankylosing spondylitis. From germline, CDR1 is DFQATT and CDR2 SNEGSKA (reference sequence). V was trimmed by 6 bases and J by 8 bases, leaving 14 bases between them. CDR3 size: 12 residues. Each CDR3 protein gets one entry after TCRdb re-called the 5' RACE reads with MiXCR. Among 200,000 to 250,000 distinct CDR3 sequences listed, 25% to 30% were seen once. Study observations and caveats: Disease-linked clones were reportedly significantly enriched in matched ankylosing spondylitis synovial fluid. Ankylosing spondylitis blood appeared to be characterized by a TCR beta motif of roughly eight highly homologous variants.

This TCR was recovered from a male donor with ankylosing spondylitis or in good health (not recorded which). Sequenced input: blood, either unsorted or a sorted T cell fraction (not recorded which). V usage is TRBV20-1 and J usage is TRBJ2-1, with a possible D match to TRBD1 (6 bases). In nucleotides, the CDR3 is TGCAGTGCATCTCAGGGGTACCATGAGCAGTTCTTC. Its translation: CSASQGYHEQFF.